The 24 T cell receptor beta chains below were found in one sample sequenced in a study of breast tumors, draining lymph nodes, adjacent tissues. TCRdb itself ran the multiplex PCR reads through MiXCR, one entry per CDR3 protein. The table includes 250,000 or so distinct CDR3 sequences, 30% to 35% detected once. Axillary draining lymph nodes of breast cancer patients supplied the node samples. Sequencing was performed on axillary lymph node tissue. The receptors shown here come from a female donor with breast cancer. Some clones in this sample may be carry-over from other donors' samples.

Remarks on this clonotype: A read error is possible here, since a much larger clone lies one base away. The chain employs TRBV6-6 and TRBJ1-2, with unresolved D. Germline loops: CDR1 MNHNY, CDR2 SVGAGI (reference sequence). This CDR3 spans 16 amino acids. This CDR3 reads CVSSYSLREITYGYTF. The DNA for the CDR3 is TGTGTCAGCAGTTACTCGTTGAGGGAGATAACCTATGGCTACACCTTC.

The chain links TRBV11-3 to TRBJ2-5, with TRBD2 matching over 15 bases. The V gene end was trimmed by 4 bases and the J gene end by 2 bases; junction bases not matched to a gene: 11. The CDR3 runs 19 residues. Germline V lookup: CDR1 SGHNT, CDR2 YENEEA. CDR3 loop: CASSSGLAGGRLRQETQYF. CDR3 bases: TGTGCCAGCAGCTCGGGACTAGCGGGAGGAAGGTTAAGGCAAGAGACCCAGTACTTC.

For this clonotype: This clone may be a read error of a much larger clone one base away. Since the CDR3 does not end with the conserved phenylalanine or tryptophan, this likely comes from a read error. The chain combines TRBV19 with TRBJ2-1; a weak D match, TRBD2 (7 bases). The length of the CDR3 is 16 residues. Trimming stripped 6 bases from V and 2 bases from J, with 17 bases between. Germline V gene lookup returns CDR1 LNHDA and CDR2 SQIVND (reference sequence). CDR3 nucleotides: TGTGCCAGTAGCGGAGGGGGGGCTAGCGCCTACAATGAGCAGTTCTCC. It yields the protein CASSGGGASAYNEQFS.

This clonotype appeared many times. CDR3 residues: CASSKQPGYQETQYF. The CDR3 DNA reads as TGTGCCAGCAGTAAACAACCAGGGTACCAAGAGACCCAGTACTTC. The V gene is TRBV7-8, the J gene TRBJ2-5, with a tentative D call TRBD1 (5 bases). The V end was cut by 6 bases, the J end by 0 bases, with 14 bases between. Germline V CDR1 and CDR2: SGHVS, FQNEAQ. This CDR3 spans 15 amino acids.

CDR3 nucleotides: TGCGCCAGCTCATTGGCGGGGGGTACAACTAATGAAAAACTGTTTTTT. Translated: CASSLAGGTTNEKLFF. J is TRBJ1-4 and V is TRBV5-1; a weak D match, TRBD1 (5 bases). Trimming removed 7 bases from V and 0 bases from J, with 16 bases in between. The CDR3 is made up of 16 amino acids. Germline CDR1 and CDR2: SGHRS and YFSETQ.

The genes are TRBV28 and TRBJ2-7, with D perhaps matching TRBD2 (6 bases). The CDR3 sequence is 14 residues long. Trimming removed 7 bases from V and 4 bases from J, with 17 bases in between. Germline CDR1 MDHEN, CDR2 SYDVKM. The CDR3 is CASNDGGKIYEQYF. As DNA, the CDR3 is TGTGCCAGCAACGATGGCGGGAAGATTTACGAGCAGTACTTC.

V is TRBV5-1 and J is TRBJ2-1; D might be TRBD2 (6 bases). Trimming took off 4 bases at V and 0 bases at J, with 17 bases between the two ends. The germline V gene encodes CDR1 SGHRS and CDR2 YFSETQ. The CDR3 has 17 residues. This CDR3 is CASSPLVRAGSYNEQFF. Written as DNA, the CDR3 is TGCGCCAGCAGCCCCCTCGTTCGAGCGGGCTCCTACAATGAGCAGTTCTTC.

This clonotype was found many times. The rearrangement joins TRBV20-1 to TRBJ1-5; D is unclear. The CDR3 is made up of 11 amino acids. Trimming pared 1 base from V and 5 bases from J, leaving 3 bases between. Germline assignment: CDR1 DFQATT and CDR2 SNEGSKA (reference sequence). DNA of the CDR3: TGCAGTGCTAGAGGGCATCAGCCCCAGCATTTT. Its translation: CSARGHQPQHF.

The sample holds one count of this clonotype. It may be a read error: a sequence one base away is much more abundant. The V gene is TRBV11-2, the J gene TRBJ2-1; TRBD2 aligns across 16 bases. The CDR3 runs to 17 residues. From germline, CDR1 is SGHAT and CDR2 FQNNGV. The CDR3 protein is CASSLAGLAGGYNDQFF. Here the CDR3 DNA reads TGTGCCAGCAGCTTAGCGGGACTAGCGGGAGGGTACAATGACCAGTTCTTC.

This clonotype was counted many times. The chain combines TRBV27 with TRBJ2-7, with 10 bases fitting TRBD1. Unmatched junction bases numbered 7, after V lost 6 bases and J lost 2 bases. The CDR3 runs to 15 residues. Germline V gene sequence: CDR1 MNHEY, CDR2 SMNVEV (reference sequence). CDR3 bases: TGTGCCAGCAGACCCACCGGGACAGGGGCCTACGAGCAGTACTTC. It specifies CASRPTGTGAYEQYF.

The CDR3 bases are TGCAGTGCTAGAGATGGTGCTAGCCGACAGGAAGCTTTCTTT. Translating gives CSARDGASRQEAFF. V and J are TRBV20-1 and TRBJ1-1; possibly TRBD1 for D (5 bases). Looked up from germline, CDR1 is DFQATT and CDR2 is SNEGSKA (reference sequence). This CDR3 is 14 amino acids long. V dropped 0 bases and J dropped 8 bases, with 16 bases sitting between them.

The chain carries TRBV12-3 or TRBV12-4 and TRBJ2-2; 7 bases match TRBD2. CDR3 length: 16 amino acids. With V trimmed by 3 bases and J by 1 base, 5 bases remained unmatched. The chain's CDR3 is CASSLMASGNTGELFF. CDR3 DNA: TGTGCCAGCAGTTTGATGGCTAGCGGGAACACCGGGGAGCTGTTTTTT.

This clonotype appeared many times. The chain recombines TRBV20-1 with TRBJ1-5; D is ambiguous. This CDR3 is built from 13 residues. Per germline, CDR1 DFQATT and CDR2 SNEGSKA (reference sequence). Trimming took 3 bases from V and 4 from J, leaving 10 bases between them. CDR3 DNA sequence: TGCAGTGCTAGGTGGGCGGCGAATCAGCCCCAGCATTTT. Translation: CSARWAANQPQHF.

A note on this clonotype: A much larger clone lies a single base off, so this may be a read error. The chain recombines TRBV5-8 with TRBJ1-3; the D is unclear. The CDR3 extends over 15 amino acids. The V gene's germline CDR1 is SGHTS and CDR2 YDEGEE. CDR3 coding DNA: TGTGCCAGCAGCTTGGTCGGTACGGGAGGAAACACCACATATTTT. Residues: CASSLVGTGGNTTYF.

The chain carries TRBV5-1 and TRBJ2-7; maybe TRBD1 (6 bases). The V gene lost 4 bases and the J gene lost 0 bases, with 11 bases spanning the gap. The CDR3 covers 14 residues. Germline loops: CDR1 SGHRS, CDR2 YFSETQ. For the CDR3, the DNA is TGCGCCAGCAGCCCCCGACAGGACTCCTACGAGCAGTACTTC. The encoded protein is CASSPRQDSYEQYF.

On this clonotype itself: Just one base apart from a much larger clone, this may be a read error. This sequence joins TRBV2 and TRBJ2-1; 8 bases fit TRBD2. Looked up from germline, CDR1 is SNHLY and CDR2 is FYNNEI. V lost 4 bases to trimming and J lost 12 bases; unmatched junction nucleotides: 11. This CDR3 is built from 14 residues. In DNA, the CDR3 is TGTGCCAGCAGTGTAGCCGGGGGGGGGTCTCTGCAGTTCTTC. Translation: CASSVAGGGSLQFF.

This clonotype was detected many times. The DNA of the CDR3 is TGTGCCAGTAGTTTGCCCCTCGGAGCGGGTGGCCGGGATGAGCAGTTCTTC. Translation: CASSLPLGAGGRDEQFF. The rearrangement joins TRBV19 to TRBJ2-1, with D possibly being TRBD2 (6 bases). Germline loops: CDR1 LNHDA, CDR2 SQIVND (reference sequence). The CDR3 runs to 17 residues. Trimming took 5 bases from V and 8 from J, leaving 25 bases between them.

The chain couples TRBV6-1 to TRBJ2-1; 8 positions match TRBD1. The CDR3 covers 14 residues. From germline, CDR1 is MNHNS and CDR2 SASEGT. Trimming removed 6 bases from V and 7 bases from J; junction bases left unmatched: 8. CDR3 protein: CASRAGQGDNEQFF. In DNA form, the CDR3 reads TGTGCCAGCAGGGCTGGACAGGGTGATAATGAGCAGTTCTTC.

Regarding this clonotype: One end of the junction is discordant with germline, which a read error may explain. This chain uses TRBV13 with TRBJ2-7; a weak D match, TRBD2 (5 bases). Germline CDR1 is PRHDT and CDR2 is FYEKMQ (reference sequence). This CDR3 region has 14 residues. DNA of the CDR3: TGTGCCAGCAGCTTAGGGAGGGCCGGTTACGAGCAGGACTTC. It codes for CASSLGRAGYEQDF.

Comments on this clonotype: This may be a read error, as it is one base from a much larger clone. The rearrangement uses TRBV5-5 and TRBJ2-3; 9 bases match TRBD1. Germline V lookup: CDR1 SGHKS, CDR2 YYEKEE (reference sequence). J lost 0 bases, V lost 5 bases, and 7 bases had no gene match. The CDR3 consists of 16 residues. This chain's CDR3 is CASRDYRGQSTDTQYF. CDR3 bases: TGTGCCAGCAGAGACTACAGGGGGCAAAGCACAGATACGCAGTATTTT.

About this clonotype itself: A read error may explain this, as a much larger clone is one base away. V is TRBV5-4 and J is TRBJ2-7; 11 bases map to TRBD1. The CDR3 is 17 residues long. The germline V gene has CDR1 SGHNT and CDR2 YYREEE (reference sequence). Germline trimming cut 0 bases from V and 5 bases from J; bases unmatched to any gene: 10. The CDR3 spells CASSLDTGGTGGNEQYF. DNA of the CDR3: TGTGCCAGCAGCTTGGACACAGGAGGGACAGGGGGGAACGAGCAGTACTTC.

On this clonotype itself: A much larger clone differs from this one at a single base, so this may be a read error. The chain employs TRBV30 and TRBJ2-7; TRBD1 aligns across 7 bases. V dropped 7 bases and J dropped 5; count of bases not matched to a gene: 11. The CDR3 contains 13 residues. CDR1 is GTSNPN, CDR2 SVGIG, per germline (reference sequence). CDR3 coding DNA: TGTGCCTCCGCGACAGGGACGGGGAACGAGCAGTACTTC. Translated, it gives CASATGTGNEQYF.

This clonotype was observed a handful of times. It may be a read error: a sequence one base away is much more abundant. The rearrangement uses TRBV20-1 and TRBJ2-1; 7 bases match TRBD1. Per the germline V gene, CDR1 is DFQATT and CDR2 is SNEGSKA (reference sequence). The CDR3 contains 13 residues. In nucleotides, the CDR3 is TGCAGTGCTGCCCGGACAGGAACTAATGCGCAGTTCTTC. This codes for CSAARTGTNAQFF.

This clonotype turned up a few times. This chain connects TRBV20-1 to TRBJ1-5; 7 bases agree with TRBD1. The CDR3 totals 15 residues. The V segment lost 5 bases and the J segment 6 bases; nucleotides outside the gene matches: 13. Germline V CDR1 and CDR2: DFQATT, SNEGSKA (reference sequence). CDR3 region: CSALPPGGWTQPQHF. For the CDR3, the DNA is TGCAGTGCTTTACCGCCAGGGGGTTGGACTCAGCCCCAGCATTTT.